Listed below are T cell receptor beta chains from one sample, sequenced in a study of radiotherapy plus CTLA-4 blockade in lung cancer. TCRdb's copy holds only in-frame clones and misses some; the assay was immunoSEQ multiplex PCR. The sample holds tens of thousands of clones, approximately 75% seen once. The starting material was peripheral blood, obtained from a patient treated with radiotherapy plus ipilimumab. The source is a human donor with non-small cell lung cancer that progressed on radiotherapy plus ipilimumab. Each CDR3 is given with its conserved first and last residue. The D gene is left open where the match is weak. Some rows have no size entry. The others give once, few or many, or a class for an expanded clone.

size	V	D	J	DNA	CDR3
NA	TRBV5-5	NA	TRBJ1-1	TGTGCCAGCAGCTACGGGGGGCGGGCAGGGCGTACGAACACTGAAGCTTTCTTT	CASSYGGRAGRTNTEAFF
NA	TRBV5-4	NA	TRBJ1-5	TGTGCCAGCAGCCAAGCGAATCAGCCCCAGCATTTT	CASSQANQPQHF
NA	TRBV7-2	TRBD2	TRBJ2-5	TGTGCCAGCAGCCCCGCCCCTAGCGGCCAAGAGACCCAGTACTTC	CASSPAPSGQETQYF
NA	TRBV15	NA	TRBJ2-2	TGTGCCACCAGCAGAGATCAGATCACCGGGGAGCTGTTTTTT	CATSRDQITGELFF
NA	TRBV10-2	NA	TRBJ1-1	TGCGCCAGCAGTGAGGGACAGTTACTTGAAGCTTTCTTT	CASSEGQLLEAFF
NA	TRBV4-3	NA	TRBJ2-7	TGCGCCAGCAGCCAAGATCCGGCAGGCTACTACGAGCAGTACTTC	CASSQDPAGYYEQYF
NA	TRBV7-8	NA	TRBJ2-3	TGTGCCAGCAGCCCCGGATCAGGGGTGATCACAGATACGCAGTATTTT	CASSPGSGVITDTQYF
NA	TRBV7-2	NA	TRBJ2-1	TGTGCCAGCAGCTTAGGGGTAGAGCAGTTCTTC	CASSLGVEQFF
NA	TRBV7-4	TRBD1	TRBJ1-1	TGTGCCAGCAGCTTAGGGACAGGCGGGGGTGAAGCTTTCTTT	CASSLGTGGGEAFF
few	TRBV9	TRBD1	TRBJ1-2	TGTGCCAGCACCGAGACAGGGGGTTCCTATGGCTACACCTTC	CASTETGGSYGYTF
NA	TRBV4-3	NA	TRBJ2-5	TGCGCCAGCAGCCAAGACGGCGGGGAGGAGACCCAGTACTTC	CASSQDGGEETQYF
NA	TRBV11-2	NA	TRBJ2-1	TGTGCCAGCAGCTTAAGTCTGACAGGCCAATACAATGAGCAGTTCTTC	CASSLSLTGQYNEQFF
NA	TRBV6-6	TRBD2	TRBJ2-1	TGTGCCAGCAGGGGGACTAGCGGGAGGGCCAGTGAGCAGTTCTTC	CASRGTSGRASEQFF
NA	TRBV7-9	NA	TRBJ2-2	TGTGCCAGCAGCAACACTGGGGCCCCACCCGGGGAGCTGTTTTTT	CASSNTGAPPGELFF
NA	TRBV4-3	NA	TRBJ2-2	TGCGCCAGCAGCCAATCGTGGAACACCGGGGAGCTGTTTTTT	CASSQSWNTGELFF
NA	TRBV7-8	NA	TRBJ2-2	TGTGCCAGCAGCTTAGCGATAGGGTCCGGGGAGCTGTTTTTT	CASSLAIGSGELFF
few	TRBV28	TRBD2	TRBJ2-3	TGTGCCAGACCTGTTTACGGGACTAGCGGTAGGGATACGCAGTATTTT	CARPVYGTSGRDTQYF
NA	TRBV29-1	NA	TRBJ1-2	TGCAGCGCTAACCATCTCAACTATGGCTACACCTTC	CSANHLNYGYTF
NA	TRBV6-6	NA	TRBJ2-1	TGTGCCAGCAGAATACAGGTCCGCAATGAGCAGTTCTTC	CASRIQVRNEQFF
NA	TRBV13	NA	TRBJ1-4	TGTGCCAGCAGCGCACGGACCACTAATGAAAAACTGTTTTTT	CASSARTTNEKLFF